The 17 T cell receptor beta chains below were found in one sample sequenced in a study of PD-L1 blockade in urothelial cancer. This table comes from immunoSEQ multiplex PCR, and its TCRdb copy is limited to in-frame clones, with some not included. Found here are about 50,000 clones, around 85% of them singletons; the top ten hold more than 1.5%. Time point defined: peripheral blood 6 weeks after treatment start. The sequenced sample was PBMCs, obtained around atezolizumab (anti-PD-L1) treatment. These receptors all come from a man in his fifties with urothelial cancer.

This chain uses TRBV7-2 with TRBJ2-2; 7 bases are a match to TRBD1. Per the germline V gene, CDR1 is SGHTA and CDR2 is FQGNSA. After removal of 5 bases from V and 1 base from J, the junction contained 10 bases not matched to a gene. The CDR3 covers 17 residues. The CDR3 DNA follows: TGTGCCAGCAGCCCAAATAGACAGGGTCGGAACACCGGGGAGCTGTTTTTT. Protein product: CASSPNRQGRNTGELFF.

CDR3 DNA: TGTGCCAGCAGGCGGACAGGGGGCGGGGAGACCCAGTACTTC. It codes for CASRRTGGGETQYF. This sequence joins TRBV7-9 and TRBJ2-5; 11 positions agree with TRBD1. This CDR3 has 14 amino acids. Germline trimming cut 6 bases from V and 5 bases from J; bases unmatched to any gene: 5. Germline CDR1 is SEHNR and CDR2 is FQNEAQ (reference sequence).

This chain joins TRBV7-9 and TRBJ2-5, with 14 bases identical to TRBD2. Germline V gives CDR1 SEHNR, CDR2 FQNEAQ (reference sequence). Unmatched junction bases numbered 7, after V lost 5 bases and J lost 5 bases. The CDR3 consists of 16 residues. Here the CDR3 reads CASSPLTSGGDETQYF. The CDR3 DNA reads TGTGCCAGCAGCCCCCTGACTAGCGGGGGGGATGAGACCCAGTACTTC.

The chain employs TRBV2 and TRBJ2-3; no definite D call. The V gene's germline CDR1 is SNHLY and CDR2 FYNNEI. The CDR3 spans 16 residues. V lost 3 bases and J 2 bases, leaving 15 bases between the germline ends. The CDR3 DNA follows: TGTGCCAGCAGTGATGGCCTTGACTTTGCCACAGATACGCAGTATTTT. Translating gives CASSDGLDFATDTQYF.

The chain joins TRBV18 to TRBJ2-5; 14 bases map to TRBD2. After removal of 3 bases from V and 5 bases from J, the junction contained 2 bases not matched to a gene. CDR1 KGHSH and CDR2 LQKENI come from the germline V gene. The CDR3 is 15 amino acids. The CDR3 protein is CASSPRTSGRETQYF. CDR3 DNA: TGTGCCAGCTCACCCCGGACTAGCGGGAGGGAGACCCAGTACTTC.

The rearrangement links TRBV5-1 to TRBJ1-3; 9 bases map to TRBD1. The CDR3 sequence is 16 residues long. Per the germline V gene, CDR1 is SGHRS and CDR2 is YFSETQ. The ends lost 5 bases at V and 0 bases at J; junction bases unmatched: 6. This CDR3 is CASRTGTGFSGNTIYF. The CDR3 nucleotides are TGCGCCAGCAGAACCGGGACAGGGTTCTCTGGAAACACCATATATTTT.

The chain joins TRBV29-1 to TRBJ2-7; 11 positions match TRBD1. CDR1 SQVTM and CDR2 ANQGSEA come from the germline V gene. J lost 6 bases, V lost 4 bases, and 8 bases had no gene match. CDR3 length: 14 amino acids. The CDR3 region has the DNA TGCAGCGTTGTAGGGGACAGGGGGGCCTCCGAGCAGTACTTC. Residues: CSVVGDRGASEQYF.

The J gene is TRBJ1-4, the V gene TRBV5-1; TRBD1 might be the D (6 bases). The CDR3 has 15 residues. V was pared by 4 bases and J by 7 bases, with 17 bases between. Germline CDR1 SGHRS, CDR2 YFSETQ. CDR3 DNA: TGCGCCAGCAGCCTCCGGGGGGCAGGCCCTGAAAAACTGTTTTTT. Translating gives CASSLRGAGPEKLFF.

The chain has TRBV10-3 and TRBJ1-3; 7 bases are shared with TRBD1. With 6 bases clipped from V and 1 base from J, the junction kept 6 bases outside the gene matches. The CDR3 runs 15 residues. Germline CDR1 reads ENHRY; CDR2 reads SYGVKD. This chain's CDR3 is CAISPGQFSGNTIYF. CDR3 in DNA: TGTGCCATCAGCCCGGGACAGTTTTCTGGAAACACCATATATTTT.

The chain combines TRBV5-8 with TRBJ2-7, with TRBD2 identical over 11 bases. The germline V gene has CDR1 SGHTS and CDR2 YDEGEE. There are 13 residues in the CDR3. J lost 4 bases, V lost 4 bases, and 1 base had no gene match. This CDR3 is CASSRLAGYEQYF. The CDR3 DNA sequence: TGTGCCAGCAGCCGACTAGCGGGGTACGAGCAGTACTTC.

CDR3 bases: TGCGCCAGCAGCTTTATACCACTAGCGAGGACAGATACGCAGTATTTT. Protein product: CASSFIPLARTDTQYF. This sequence joins TRBV5-1 and TRBJ2-3; 7 bases map to TRBD2. This CDR3 is built from 16 residues. Losses at the gene ends were 2 bases for V and 3 bases for J; bases not matched to a gene: 9. Germline-derived CDR1 and CDR2 are SGHRS and YFSETQ.

The chain is built from TRBV7-6 and TRBJ1-5, with D tentatively TRBD1 (5 bases). Trimming removed 5 bases from V and 1 base from J, with 15 bases in between. From germline, CDR1 is SGHVS and CDR2 FNYEAQ. This CDR3 region has 16 residues. The CDR3 protein is CASSPRTGGSNQPQHF. The CDR3, as DNA: TGTGCCAGCAGCCCGCGGACCGGGGGAAGCAATCAGCCCCAGCATTTT.

This clone turned up a few times. The rearrangement uses TRBV30 and TRBJ2-3; 7 bases are shared with TRBD2. The V gene end was trimmed by 3 bases and the J gene end by 4 bases; junction bases not matched to a gene: 7. Germline V lookup: CDR1 GTSNPN, CDR2 SVGIG (reference sequence). CDR3 length equals 14 residues. CDR3 region: CAWRGGREADTQYF. The CDR3 region has the DNA TGTGCCTGGAGGGGGGGGAGAGAGGCAGATACGCAGTATTTT.

The chain links TRBV7-9 to TRBJ1-2; TRBD1 matches at 7 bases. With V trimmed by 5 bases and J by 7 bases, 1 base remained unmatched. Germline V gives CDR1 SEHNR, CDR2 FQNEAQ (reference sequence). This CDR3 region has 11 residues. The CDR3 DNA reads as TGTGCCAGCAGCGGGACAGCTGGCTACACCTTC. It translates to CASSGTAGYTF.

The chain combines TRBV30 with TRBJ1-2, with D hard to call. The V end lost 2 bases, the J end lost 8 bases, and 15 bases lay between the germline ends. The germline V gene encodes CDR1 GTSNPN and CDR2 SVGIG (reference sequence). CDR3 size: 13 residues. The CDR3: CAWSMGLAAGYTF. As DNA, the CDR3 is TGTGCCTGGAGTATGGGTCTCGCGGCGGGCTACACCTTC.

The rearrangement links TRBV4-1 to TRBJ2-2, with D unresolved. The germline gives CDR1 MGHRA, CDR2 YSYEKL. The CDR3 is 15 amino acids. Trimming left V 1 base short and J 2 bases short, with 8 bases between. The CDR3 DNA follows: TGCGCCAGCAGCCAAGGGTCCAGTAACACCGGGGAGCTGTTTTTT. It yields the protein CASSQGSSNTGELFF.

The rearrangement joins TRBV7-9 to TRBJ2-5; no firm D call. Between the trimmed V and J ends, which lost 3 bases and 4 bases, there was a span of 18 bases. Germline CDR1 is SEHNR and CDR2 is FQNEAQ (reference sequence). This CDR3 contains 16 residues. CDR3 coding DNA: TGTGCCAGCAGCTTGCCACACGTCGTTTCAGGAGAGACCCAGTACTTC. It translates to CASSLPHVVSGETQYF.